This T cell receptor beta chain emerged from a study of cytomegalovirus exposure and HLA in healthy donors. Study-level results: When analyzed later, a missense DCLRE1C variant was found to be linked to TCR beta V- and J-gene trimming. Specificity of three CMV-associated chains for CMV antigens was verified in vitro. Earlier findings revealed that most TCR beta V segments proved productive either about 87% or about 30% of the time.

The PCR ran on 60 Vbeta and 13 Jbeta primers. Sequenced by immunoSEQ multiplex PCR; TCRdb stores in-frame clones only, minus some. The table shows under 150,000 clones, with approximately 86% occurring only once. As for this clone: What it binds is not known.

Trimming cost V 1 base and J 0 bases, with 13 bases left between them. This CDR3 is built from 17 residues. Germline V gene lookup returns CDR1 SGHTA and CDR2 FQGNSA. The origin of this receptor is a boy under 18 in good health and CMV-seronegative. This chain joins TRBV7-2 and TRBJ2-1, with D maybe TRBD2 (7 bases). Sequencing was performed on PBMCs. The CDR3 region is CASSLGTGGLSYNEQFF. The CDR3 coding sequence is TGTGCCAGCAGCTTAGGGACGGGGGGCCTCTCCTACAATGAGCAGTTCTTC.